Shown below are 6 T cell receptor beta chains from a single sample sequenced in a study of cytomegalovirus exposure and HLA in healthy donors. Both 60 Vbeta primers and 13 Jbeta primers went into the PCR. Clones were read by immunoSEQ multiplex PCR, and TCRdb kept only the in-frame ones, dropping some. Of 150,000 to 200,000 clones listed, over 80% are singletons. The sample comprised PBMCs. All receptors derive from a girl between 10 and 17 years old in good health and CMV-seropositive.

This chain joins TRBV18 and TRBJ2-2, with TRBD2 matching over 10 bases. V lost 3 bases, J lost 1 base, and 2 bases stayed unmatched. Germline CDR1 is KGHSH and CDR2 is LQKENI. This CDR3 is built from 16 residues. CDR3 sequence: CASSPGTSENTGELFF. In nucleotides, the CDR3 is TGTGCCAGCTCACCGGGGACTAGCGAGAACACCGGGGAGCTGTTTTTT.

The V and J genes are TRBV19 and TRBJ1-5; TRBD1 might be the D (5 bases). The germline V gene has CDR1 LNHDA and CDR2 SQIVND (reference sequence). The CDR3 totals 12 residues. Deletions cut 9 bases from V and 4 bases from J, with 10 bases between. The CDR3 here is CASQDSNQPQHF. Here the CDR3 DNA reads TGTGCCAGCCAAGACAGTAATCAGCCCCAGCATTTT.

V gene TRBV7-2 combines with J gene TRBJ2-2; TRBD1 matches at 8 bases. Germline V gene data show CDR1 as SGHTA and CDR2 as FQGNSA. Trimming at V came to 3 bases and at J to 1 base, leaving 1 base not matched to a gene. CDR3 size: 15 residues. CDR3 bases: TGTGCCAGCAGCTTGACAGGGGTGAACACCGGGGAGCTGTTTTTT. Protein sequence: CASSLTGVNTGELFF.

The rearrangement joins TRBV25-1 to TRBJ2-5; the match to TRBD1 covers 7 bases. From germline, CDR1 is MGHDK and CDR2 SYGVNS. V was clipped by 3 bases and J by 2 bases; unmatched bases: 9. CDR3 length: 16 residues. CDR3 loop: CASSDHRRGQQETQYF. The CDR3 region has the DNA TGTGCCAGCAGTGACCACCGTAGGGGGCAGCAAGAGACCCAGTACTTC.

CDR3 coding DNA: TGCGCCAGCAGCCCGAACTTGGCTAGCGGGCGTACCTACGAGCAGTACTTC. Translation gives CASSPNLASGRTYEQYF. The chain recombines TRBV5-1 with TRBJ2-7, with 8 bases identical to TRBD2. Germline trimming cut 4 bases from V and 2 bases from J; bases unmatched to any gene: 14. The length of the CDR3 is 17 residues. From germline, CDR1 is SGHRS and CDR2 YFSETQ.

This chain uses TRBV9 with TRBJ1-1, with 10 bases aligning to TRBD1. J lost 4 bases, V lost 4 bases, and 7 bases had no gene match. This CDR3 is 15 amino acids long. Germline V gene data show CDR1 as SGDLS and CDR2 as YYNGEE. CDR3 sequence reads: CASSQSRTGGTEAFF. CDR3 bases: TGTGCCAGCAGCCAGTCGAGGACAGGGGGCACTGAAGCTTTCTTT.